What follows are 21 T cell receptor beta chains derived from one specimen sequenced in a study of CD8+CD57+ T cells in acquired aplastic anemia. Profiling that covered TCR beta VDJ and CDR3 relied on genomic DNA as its template. In TCRdb, the reads were re-called with MiXCR into one record per CDR3 protein. The sample has some 220,000 distinct CDR3 sequences, 34% seen once; the top ten hold roughly 1.1%. Sequencing was carried out using sorted CD4+, CD8+, or CD8+CD57+ T cells (not recorded which) from PBMCs. These receptors all stem from a human donor in good health, serving as a control.

This clonotype was observed a few times. The V call is TRBV5-4, the J call TRBJ1-1; D unresolved. The CDR3 covers 14 residues. Germline V gene lookup returns CDR1 SGHNT and CDR2 YYREEE (reference sequence). Trimming took off 4 bases at V and 2 bases at J, with 12 bases between the two ends. The CDR3 DNA sequence: TGTGCCAGCAGCGGTACCGGGCTAAACACTGAAGCTTTCTTT. Translation gives CASSGTGLNTEAFF.

This clonotype was counted at least ten times. The chain employs TRBV6-6 and TRBJ2-3; D not certain. The germline V gene has CDR1 MNHNY and CDR2 SVGAGI (reference sequence). V was trimmed by 1 base and J by 2 bases, leaving 7 bases between them. The CDR3 consists of 14 residues. CDR3 nucleotide sequence: TGTGCCAGCAGTTACTACCAGGACACAGATACGCAGTATTTT. It codes for CASSYYQDTDTQYF.

The V gene is TRBV15, the J gene TRBJ2-1, with TRBD1 matching over 7 bases. Trimming removed 0 bases from V and 12 bases from J; junction bases left unmatched: 11. Germline loops: CDR1 LNHNV, CDR2 YYDKDF (reference sequence). The CDR3 length is 15 residues. The CDR3 coding sequence is TGTGCCACCAGCAGAGATCGGTTTGGGACAGATACGCAGTTCTTC. The encoded protein is CATSRDRFGTDTQFF.

Concerning this clonotype itself: This may be a read error, as it is one base from a much larger clone. CDR3 region: CSASPRSHEAGNTIYF. The DNA of the CDR3 is TGCAGTGCTAGCCCCAGATCTCATGAAGCTGGAAACACCATATATTTT. This chain links TRBV20-1 with TRBJ1-3, with D uncertain. Trimming shortened V by 3 bases and J by 2 bases, and 17 bases separated the two germline ends. This CDR3 is 16 amino acids long. Per germline, CDR1 DFQATT and CDR2 SNEGSKA (reference sequence).

V usage is TRBV30 and J usage is TRBJ2-7; 7 nucleotides match TRBD2. The CDR3 sequence is 10 residues long. Germline trimming cut 8 bases from V and 3 bases from J; bases unmatched to any gene: 1. Germline CDR1 GTSNPN, CDR2 SVGIG (reference sequence). CDR3 bases: TGTGCCGGGGGGGACTACGAGCAGTACTTC. Protein sequence: CAGGDYEQYF.

At least ten counts were recorded for this clonotype. This chain uses TRBV6-5 with TRBJ1-6, with D possibly matching TRBD1 (5 bases). The ends were cut back, 4 bases at V and 7 bases at J, with 8 bases in the middle. Germline-derived CDR1 and CDR2 are MNHEY and SVGAGI. CDR3 length: 13 amino acids. CDR3 loop: CASSSQGNSPLHF. The CDR3, as DNA: TGTGCCAGCAGTTCTCAGGGCAATTCACCCCTCCACTTT.

This chain joins TRBV20-1 and TRBJ2-1, with 8 bases lining up with TRBD1. Germline trimming cut 3 bases from V and 8 bases from J; bases unmatched to any gene: 3. Germline assignment: CDR1 DFQATT and CDR2 SNEGSKA (reference sequence). The CDR3 covers 12 residues. The CDR3 loop is CSARDRVDEQFF. The CDR3 DNA sequence: TGCAGTGCTAGGGACAGGGTCGATGAGCAGTTCTTC.

This clonotype was found many times. This chain joins TRBV7-2 and TRBJ2-7; TRBD2 aligns across 7 bases. Germline V gene lookup returns CDR1 SGHTA and CDR2 FQGNSA. The trim removed 1 base at V and 6 bases at J, leaving 9 bases unmatched. The CDR3 loop spans 15 amino acids. CDR3 protein: CASSLDGTNGREQYF. The CDR3 DNA reads TGTGCCAGCAGCTTAGACGGGACTAATGGGCGCGAGCAGTACTTC. Using reference TRBV7-2 and TRBJ2-7 for the parts outside the CDR3, the full variable domain is GAGVSQSPSNKVTEKGKDVELRCDPISGHTALYWYRQSLGQGLEFLIYFQGNSAPDKSGLPSDRFSAERTGGSVSTLTIQRTQQEDSAVYLCASSLDGTNGREQYFGPGTRLTVT.

This clonotype has a count of ten or more. The chain carries TRBV4-2 and TRBJ1-2, with 7 nucleotides matching TRBD1. The CDR3 contains 15 residues. Per the germline V gene, CDR1 is LGHNA and CDR2 is YNFKEQ. J was trimmed by 2 bases and V by 3 bases; bases with no gene match: 6. The CDR3 loop reads CASSQPGQPNYGYTF. For the CDR3, the DNA is TGTGCCAGCAGCCAGCCGGGACAGCCAAACTATGGCTACACCTTC.

There are a few counts of this clonotype. The chain links TRBV20-1 to TRBJ2-7; possible D gene TRBD2, 6 bases. Germline values: CDR1 DFQATT, CDR2 SNEGSKA (reference sequence). The CDR3 extends over 13 amino acids. V lost 6 bases to trimming and J lost 2 bases, with 14 bases between them. In DNA form, the CDR3 reads TGCAGTGCGGCGAGCGGGCCGACCTACGAGCAGTACTTC. As protein: CSAASGPTYEQYF.

V usage is TRBV6-1 and J usage is TRBJ1-1; D unresolved. Per the germline V gene, CDR1 is MNHNS and CDR2 is SASEGT. This CDR3 is built from 13 residues. V lost 6 bases and J 5 bases, leaving 13 bases between the germline ends. The CDR3 sequence: CASSRPGSTEAFF. DNA for the CDR3: TGTGCCAGCAGCAGACCCGGGAGTACTGAAGCTTTCTTT.

The table lists this clonotype with many counts. The chain is built from TRBV7-9 and TRBJ2-5; D call uncertain. V lost 4 bases to trimming and J lost 1 base, with 10 bases between them. The CDR3 extends over 14 amino acids. Germline CDR1 SEHNR, CDR2 FQNEAQ (reference sequence). Written as DNA, the CDR3 is TGTGCCAGCAGCTATGCTGGGGTCCAAGAGACCCAGTACTTC. It specifies CASSYAGVQETQYF. The full variable domain, in which reference TRBV7-9 and TRBJ2-5 provide the parts outside the CDR3, is DTGVSQNPRHKITKRGQNVTFRCDPISEHNRLYWYRQTLGQGPEFLTYFQNEAQLEKSRLLSDRFSAERPKGSFSTLEIQRTEQGDSAMYLCASSYAGVQETQYFGPGTRLLVL.

Many counts were recorded for this clonotype. The chain combines TRBV2 with TRBJ1-1, with TRBD1 as a possible D gene (5 bases). Trimming stripped 8 bases from V and 0 bases from J, with 16 bases between. Germline V gives CDR1 SNHLY, CDR2 FYNNEI. The CDR3 loop spans 15 amino acids. CDR3 nucleotides: TGTGCCAGCTCCCGCTATGGGGCGTTGAACACTGAAGCTTTCTTT. This gives the protein CASSRYGALNTEAFF.

This clonotype was recorded many times. The chain is built from TRBV20-1 and TRBJ2-5; D is unresolved. The CDR3 sequence is 14 residues long. The V gene's germline CDR1 is DFQATT and CDR2 SNEGSKA (reference sequence). V was clipped by 5 bases and J by 5 bases, with 18 bases between them. CDR3 residues: CSAGQGSVRETQYF. The CDR3 nucleotides read TGCAGTGCTGGCCAAGGTTCCGTAAGGGAGACCCAGTACTTC.

The chain carries TRBV19 and TRBJ2-7, with 12 bases identical to TRBD2. Germline V gene sequence: CDR1 LNHDA, CDR2 SQIVND (reference sequence). There are 17 residues in the CDR3. The V and J ends lost 5 bases and 2 bases, in that order; junction bases with no gene match: 10. Here the CDR3 reads CASSQRGLAGDAYEQYF. DNA of the CDR3: TGTGCCAGTAGTCAACGGGGACTAGCGGGCGACGCCTACGAGCAGTACTTC.

The chain recombines TRBV25-1 with TRBJ2-7, with a tentative D call TRBD1 (6 bases). The V end was cut by 6 bases, the J end by 6 bases, with 12 bases between. Germline lookup yields CDR1 MGHDK and CDR2 SYGVNS. The CDR3 is 12 residues long. CDR3 DNA sequence: TGTGCCAGCAGCTTTACAGGGAGCGAGCAGTACTTC. Encoded protein: CASSFTGSEQYF.

The rearrangement links TRBV7-3 to TRBJ2-5; D may be TRBD1 or TRBD2 (7 bases each). The V and J ends lost 5 bases and 4 bases respectively, with 11 bases between them. CDR3 size: 13 residues. Germline CDR1 SGHTA, CDR2 FQGTGA. In nucleotides, the CDR3 is TGTGCCAGCAGCCAGGGGGGGGTAGAGACCCAGTACTTC. This sequence encodes CASSQGGVETQYF.

The chain links TRBV9 to TRBJ1-2; no reliable D call. Per germline, CDR1 SGDLS and CDR2 YYNGEE. V was pared by 3 bases and J by 2 bases, with 17 bases between. The CDR3 has 16 amino acids. The CDR3 nucleotides are TGTGCCAGCAGCGCCTCGCTGAGGACGGGAAACTATGGCTACACCTTC. The encoded protein is CASSASLRTGNYGYTF.

This clonotype was counted ten times or more. V is TRBV7-6 and J is TRBJ2-5; the D gene is possibly TRBD1 (6 bases). This CDR3 has 13 residues. Per germline, CDR1 SGHVS and CDR2 FNYEAQ. Trimming cost V 8 bases and J 2 bases, with 12 bases left between them. CDR3 loop: CASDRWPQETQYF. As DNA, the CDR3 is TGTGCCAGCGACAGGTGGCCGCAAGAGACCCAGTACTTC. The entire variable domain, with the rest obtained from reference TRBV7-6 and TRBJ2-5, is as follows: GAGVSQSPRYKVTKRGQDVALRCDPISGHVSLYWYRQALGQGPEFLTYFNYEAQQDKSGLPNDRFSAERPEGSISTLTIQRTEQRDSAMYRCASDRWPQETQYFGPGTRLLVL.

This clonotype was seen repeatedly, ten times or more. The chain employs TRBV20-1 and TRBJ1-1; 7 bases line up with TRBD1. Unmatched junction bases numbered 5, after V lost 4 bases and J lost 0 bases. Germline V gives CDR1 DFQATT, CDR2 SNEGSKA (reference sequence). This CDR3 contains 14 residues. The CDR3: CSAKNRGMNTEAFF. The CDR3 coding sequence is TGCAGTGCTAAGAACAGGGGCATGAACACTGAAGCTTTCTTT.

This clonotype was counted at least ten times. The rearrangement links TRBV5-6 to TRBJ1-2; tentatively, D is TRBD1 (6 bases). Germline V gene lookup returns CDR1 SGHDT and CDR2 YYEEEE. Trimming took off 1 base at V and 5 bases at J, with 9 bases between the two ends. There are 13 residues in the CDR3. CDR3 region: CASSLSGVYGYTF. The DNA of the CDR3 is TGTGCCAGCAGCTTGTCAGGGGTTTATGGCTACACCTTC.